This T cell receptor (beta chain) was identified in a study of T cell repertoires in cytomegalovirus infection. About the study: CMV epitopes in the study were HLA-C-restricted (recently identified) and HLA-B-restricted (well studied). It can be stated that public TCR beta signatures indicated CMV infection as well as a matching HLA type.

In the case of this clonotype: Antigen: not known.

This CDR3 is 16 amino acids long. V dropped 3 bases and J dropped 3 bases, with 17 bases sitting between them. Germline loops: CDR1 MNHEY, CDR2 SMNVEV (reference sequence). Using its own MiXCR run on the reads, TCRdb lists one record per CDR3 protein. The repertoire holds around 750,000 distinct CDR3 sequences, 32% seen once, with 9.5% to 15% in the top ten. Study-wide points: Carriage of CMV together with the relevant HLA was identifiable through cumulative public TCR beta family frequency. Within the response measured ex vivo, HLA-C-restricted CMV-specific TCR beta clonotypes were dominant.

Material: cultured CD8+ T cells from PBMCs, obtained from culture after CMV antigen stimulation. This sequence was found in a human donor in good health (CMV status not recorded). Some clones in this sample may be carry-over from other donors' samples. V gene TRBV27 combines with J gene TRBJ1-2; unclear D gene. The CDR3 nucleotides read TGTGCCAGCAGTTTCTCGTGGGCCCCGAGGGACTATGGCTACACCTTC. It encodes CASSFSWAPRDYGYTF.